The 12 T cell receptor beta chains presented below share a single source sample, sequenced in a study of T cell repertoires in cytomegalovirus infection. Which antigens these TCRs recognize remains unknown. One entry per CDR3 protein results from TCRdb running MiXCR on the reads. The table has some 800,000 distinct CDR3 sequences, 30% to 35% seen once; the top ten hold over 10%. The sequenced sample was cultured CD8+ T cells from PBMCs, obtained from culture after CMV antigen stimulation. The receptors derive from a human donor in good health (CMV status not recorded). Some clones in this sample may be carry-over from other donors' samples.

A word on this clonotype: A single base separates this from a much larger clone, so it may be a read error. V and J are TRBV6-1 and TRBJ1-2; 9 nucleotides align to TRBD1. CDR1 and CDR2 from the germline V gene are MNHNS and SASEGT. The CDR3 length is 15 residues. The CDR3 nucleotides are TGTGCCAGCAGTGTGGGACAGGGAAGGAACTATTGCTACACCTTC. Translated, it gives CASSVGQGRNYCYTF.

J is TRBJ2-3 and V is TRBV4-3; 10 bases line up with TRBD1. After removal of 4 bases from V and 3 bases from J, the junction contained 4 bases not matched to a gene. Germline V gene lookup returns CDR1 LGHNA and CDR2 YSLEER. The CDR3 covers 15 residues. The DNA of the CDR3 is TGCGCCAGCAGCCCGGACAGGGGGACGACAGATACGCAGTATTTT. Translating gives CASSPDRGTTDTQYF.

This clonotype is a singleton in its sample. This chain uses TRBV19 with TRBJ1-5; 7 bases line up with TRBD1. The germline V gene has CDR1 LNHDA and CDR2 SQIVND (reference sequence). This CDR3 is 15 amino acids long. After removal of 2 bases from V and 6 bases from J, the junction contained 7 bases not matched to a gene. The CDR3 spells CASSIIATGSQPQHF. The CDR3 DNA follows: TGTGCCAGTAGTATAATAGCGACAGGGAGTCAGCCCCAGCATTTT.

There are a few counts of this clonotype. The chain uses TRBV6-2 or TRBV6-3 and TRBJ2-1; 11 positions match TRBD2. J was trimmed by 4 bases and V by 3 bases; bases with no gene match: 11. CDR3 length: 18 amino acids. Per germline, CDR1 MNHEY and CDR2 SVGEGT. Written as DNA, the CDR3 is TGTGCCAGCAGTTATAGGCTAGCGGGGGGCCTCGATTACAATGAGCAGTTCTTC. Its protein product is CASSYRLAGGLDYNEQFF.

This chain links TRBV5-1 with TRBJ2-7, with no clear D. Germline V gene sequence: CDR1 SGHRS, CDR2 YFSETQ. The length of the CDR3 is 12 residues. Trimming left V 5 bases short and J 5 bases short, with 11 bases between. CDR3 sequence reads: CASRFLGDEQYF. As DNA, the CDR3 is TGCGCCAGCAGATTTTTGGGTGACGAGCAGTACTTC.

This clonotype was counted many times. The rearrangement uses TRBV7-9 and TRBJ1-5, with D maybe TRBD1 (5 bases). Trimming took off 5 bases at V and 0 bases at J, with 17 bases between the two ends. CDR3 length equals 17 residues. CDR1 and CDR2 from the germline V gene are SEHNR and FQNEAQ (reference sequence). CDR3 amino acids: CASSLVGGESSNQPQHF. For the CDR3, the DNA is TGTGCCAGCAGCCTAGTGGGGGGAGAGAGTAGCAATCAGCCCCAGCATTTT. The whole variable domain, filled in from reference TRBV7-9 and TRBJ1-5, reads DTGVSQNPRHKITKRGQNVTFRCDPISEHNRLYWYRQTLGQGPEFLTYFQNEAQLEKSRLLSDRFSAERPKGSFSTLEIQRTEQGDSAMYLCASSLVGGESSNQPQHFGDGTRLSIL.

This clonotype was seen a few times. The V and J genes are TRBV27 and TRBJ2-7; TRBD1 might be the D (5 bases). In germline, CDR1 is MNHEY, CDR2 SMNVEV (reference sequence). Trimming stripped 3 bases from V and 3 bases from J, with 12 bases between. This CDR3 contains 14 residues. DNA of the CDR3: TGTGCCAGCAGTTTTGGCAGGGAAATCTACGAGCAGTACTTC. Its protein is CASSFGREIYEQYF.

The table lists this clonotype with a few counts. The chain uses TRBV20-1 and TRBJ1-2; tentative D call: TRBD1 (5 bases). This CDR3 contains 13 residues. Germline loops: CDR1 DFQATT, CDR2 SNEGSKA (reference sequence). V shed 1 base and J shed 6 bases, with 12 bases lying between them. CDR3 nucleotides: TGCAGTGCTAGAGGGCAGGGAGAGAATGGCTACACCTTC. Translation gives CSARGQGENGYTF.

Only a few counts were recorded for this clonotype. The CDR3 region is CASRPPGTSGNEQYV. CDR3 nucleotides: TGTGCCAGCAGGCCCCCGGGGACAAGTGGCAACGAGCAGTACGTC. The chain has TRBV6-1 and TRBJ2-7; D might be TRBD1 (6 bases). Per the germline V gene, CDR1 is MNHNS and CDR2 is SASEGT. The CDR3 is made up of 15 amino acids. V lost 6 bases, J lost 5 bases, and 20 bases lay in between.

V usage is TRBV28 and J usage is TRBJ2-7; D might be TRBD1 or TRBD2, each matching 5 bases. The CDR3 totals 14 residues. CDR1 and CDR2 (germline): MDHEN, SYDVKM. CDR3 nucleotide sequence: TGTCCCAGCAGTCCCCGGGACGGTATCTACGAGCAGTACGTC. Translated: CPSSPRDGIYEQYV.

This clonotype appeared a few times. The chain joins TRBV19 to TRBJ1-4; D gene ambiguous. Trimming shortened V by 7 bases and J by 0 bases, and 9 bases separated the two germline ends. The CDR3 extends over 14 amino acids. Germline CDR1 and CDR2: LNHDA and SQIVND (reference sequence). The CDR3 DNA sequence: TGTGCCAGTAATCAGGACGCAACTAATGAAAAACTGTTTTTT. Translation gives CASNQDATNEKLFF.

The chain links TRBV15 to TRBJ1-5; possibly TRBD1 for D (5 bases). V was cut by 0 bases and J by 7 bases, with 13 bases left in between. The V gene's germline CDR1 is LNHNV and CDR2 YYDKDF (reference sequence). The CDR3 runs to 15 residues. The CDR3 sequence: CATSRDRDVTQPQHF. In DNA, the CDR3 is TGTGCCACCAGCAGAGACCGGGACGTAACCCAGCCCCAGCATTTT.